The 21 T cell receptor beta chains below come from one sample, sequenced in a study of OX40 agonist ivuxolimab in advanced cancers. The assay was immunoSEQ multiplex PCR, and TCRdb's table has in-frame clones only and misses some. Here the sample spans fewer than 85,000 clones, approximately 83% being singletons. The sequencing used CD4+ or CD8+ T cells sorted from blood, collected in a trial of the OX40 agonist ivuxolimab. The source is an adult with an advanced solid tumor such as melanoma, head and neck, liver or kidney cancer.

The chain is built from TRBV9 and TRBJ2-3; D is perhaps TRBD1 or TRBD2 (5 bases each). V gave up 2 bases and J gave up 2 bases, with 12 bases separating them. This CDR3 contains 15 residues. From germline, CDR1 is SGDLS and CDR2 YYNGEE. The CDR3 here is CASSVGAAHTDTQYF. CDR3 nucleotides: TGTGCCAGCAGCGTCGGGGCGGCTCACACAGATACGCAGTATTTT. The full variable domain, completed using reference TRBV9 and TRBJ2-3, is DSGVTQTPKHLITATGQRVTLRCSPRSGDLSVYWYQQSLDQGLQFLIQYYNGEERAKGNILERFSAQQFPDLHSELNLSSLELGDSALYFCASSVGAAHTDTQYFGPGTRLTVL.

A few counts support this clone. CDR3: CASSPGRGDGSYEQYF. In DNA, the CDR3 is TGCGCCAGCAGCCCCGGAAGAGGGGATGGTTCCTACGAGCAGTACTTC. The chain combines TRBV5-1 with TRBJ2-7; D possibly matches TRBD1 or TRBD2 (5 bases each). The CDR3 covers 16 residues. Germline V gives CDR1 SGHRS, CDR2 YFSETQ. The germline V and J ends were trimmed by 4 bases and 1 base, with 18 bases remaining between them.

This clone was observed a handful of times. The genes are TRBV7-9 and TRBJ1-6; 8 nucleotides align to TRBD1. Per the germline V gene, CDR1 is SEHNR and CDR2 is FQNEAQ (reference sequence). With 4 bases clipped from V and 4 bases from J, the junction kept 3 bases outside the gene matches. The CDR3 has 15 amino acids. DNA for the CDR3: TGTGCCAGCAGCTCGGGACAGGAGTATAATTCACCCCTCCACTTT. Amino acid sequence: CASSSGQEYNSPLHF.

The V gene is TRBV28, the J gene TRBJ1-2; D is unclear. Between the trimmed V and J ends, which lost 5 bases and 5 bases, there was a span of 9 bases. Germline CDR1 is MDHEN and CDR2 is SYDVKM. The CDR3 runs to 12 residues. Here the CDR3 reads CASSTSSYGYTF. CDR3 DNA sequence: TGTGCCAGCAGTACCAGCTCATATGGCTACACCTTC.

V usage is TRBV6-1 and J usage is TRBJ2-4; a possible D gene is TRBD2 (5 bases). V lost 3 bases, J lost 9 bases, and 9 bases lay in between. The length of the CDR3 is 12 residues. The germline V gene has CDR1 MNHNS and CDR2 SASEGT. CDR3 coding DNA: TGTGCCAGCAGTGATCGACGGGGCATTCAGTACTTC. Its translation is CASSDRRGIQYF.

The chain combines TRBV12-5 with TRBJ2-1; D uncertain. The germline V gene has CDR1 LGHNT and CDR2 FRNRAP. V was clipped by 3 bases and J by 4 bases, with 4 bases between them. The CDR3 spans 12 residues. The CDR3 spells CASGFSYNEQFF. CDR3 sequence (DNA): TGTGCTAGTGGTTTCTCATACAATGAGCAGTTCTTC.

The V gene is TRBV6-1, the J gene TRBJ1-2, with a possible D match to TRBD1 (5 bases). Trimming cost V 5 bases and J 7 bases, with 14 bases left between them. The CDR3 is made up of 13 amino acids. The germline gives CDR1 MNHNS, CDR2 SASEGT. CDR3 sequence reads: CASSPVGAGGYTF. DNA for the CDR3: TGTGCCAGCAGTCCTGTAGGGGCGGGTGGCTACACCTTC.

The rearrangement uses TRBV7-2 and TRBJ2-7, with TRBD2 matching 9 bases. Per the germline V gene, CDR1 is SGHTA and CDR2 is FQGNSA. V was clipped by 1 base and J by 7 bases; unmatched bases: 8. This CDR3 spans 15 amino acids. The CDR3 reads CASSLELLAGREQYF. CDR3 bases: TGTGCCAGCAGCTTAGAGTTGCTAGCGGGAAGGGAGCAGTACTTC.

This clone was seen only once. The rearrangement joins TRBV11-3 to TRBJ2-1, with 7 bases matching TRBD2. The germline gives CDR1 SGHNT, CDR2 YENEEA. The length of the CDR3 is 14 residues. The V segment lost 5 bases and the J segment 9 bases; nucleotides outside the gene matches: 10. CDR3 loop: CASSHDGPGGEQFF. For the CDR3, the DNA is TGTGCCAGCAGCCACGATGGGCCGGGAGGTGAGCAGTTCTTC.

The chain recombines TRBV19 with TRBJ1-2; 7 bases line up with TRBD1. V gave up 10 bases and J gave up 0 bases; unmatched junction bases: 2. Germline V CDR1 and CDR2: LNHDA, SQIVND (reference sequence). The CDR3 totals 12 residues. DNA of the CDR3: TGTGCCATCCAGGGGGCTAACTATGGCTACACCTTC. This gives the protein CAIQGANYGYTF.

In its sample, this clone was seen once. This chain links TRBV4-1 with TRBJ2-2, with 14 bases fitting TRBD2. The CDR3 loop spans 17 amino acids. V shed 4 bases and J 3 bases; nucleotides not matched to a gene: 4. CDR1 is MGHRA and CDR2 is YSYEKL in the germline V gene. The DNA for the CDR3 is TGCGCCAGCAGCCCGGGACTAGCGGGGGTTTACACCGGGGAGCTGTTTTTT. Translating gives CASSPGLAGVYTGELFF.

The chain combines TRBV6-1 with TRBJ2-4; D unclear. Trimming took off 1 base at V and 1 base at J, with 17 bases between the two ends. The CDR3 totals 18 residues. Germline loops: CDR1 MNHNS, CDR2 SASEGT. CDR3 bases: TGTGCCAGCAGTGAAGTTATGGGAAGTGGAAGGGCCAAAAACATTCAGTACTTC. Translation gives CASSEVMGSGRAKNIQYF.

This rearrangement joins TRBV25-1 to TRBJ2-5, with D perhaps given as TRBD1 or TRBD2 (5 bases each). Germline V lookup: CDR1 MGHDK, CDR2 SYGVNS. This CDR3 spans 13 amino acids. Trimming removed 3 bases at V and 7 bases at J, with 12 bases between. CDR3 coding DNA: TGTGCCAGCAGTGAGGGACGCTTCTGGACCCAGTACTTC. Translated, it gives CASSEGRFWTQYF.

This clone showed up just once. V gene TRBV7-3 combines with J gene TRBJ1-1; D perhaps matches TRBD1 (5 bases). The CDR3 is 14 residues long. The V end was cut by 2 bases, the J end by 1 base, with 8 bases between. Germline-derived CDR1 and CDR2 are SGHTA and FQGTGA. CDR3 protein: CASSLSGPNTEAFF. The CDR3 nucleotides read TGTGCCAGCAGCTTATCGGGGCCGAACACTGAAGCTTTCTTT.

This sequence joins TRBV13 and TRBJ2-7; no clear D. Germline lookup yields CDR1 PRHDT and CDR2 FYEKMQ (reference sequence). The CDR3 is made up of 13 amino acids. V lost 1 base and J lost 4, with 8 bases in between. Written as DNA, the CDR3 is TGTGCCAGCAGCTTAGTTGATGGTTACGAGCAGTACTTC. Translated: CASSLVDGYEQYF.

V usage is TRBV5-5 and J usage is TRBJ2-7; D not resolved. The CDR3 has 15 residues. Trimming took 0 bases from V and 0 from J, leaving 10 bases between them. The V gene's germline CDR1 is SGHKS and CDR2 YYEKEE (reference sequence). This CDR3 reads CASSLVYGLSYEQYF. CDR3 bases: TGTGCCAGCAGCTTGGTTTACGGCCTCTCCTACGAGCAGTACTTC.

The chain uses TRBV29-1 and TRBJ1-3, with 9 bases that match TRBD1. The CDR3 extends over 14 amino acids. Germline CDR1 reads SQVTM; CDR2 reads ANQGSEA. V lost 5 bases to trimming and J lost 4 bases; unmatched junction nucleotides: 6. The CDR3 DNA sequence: TGCAGCGTTTCGGACAGGGGAGCCGGAAACACCATATATTTT. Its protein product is CSVSDRGAGNTIYF.

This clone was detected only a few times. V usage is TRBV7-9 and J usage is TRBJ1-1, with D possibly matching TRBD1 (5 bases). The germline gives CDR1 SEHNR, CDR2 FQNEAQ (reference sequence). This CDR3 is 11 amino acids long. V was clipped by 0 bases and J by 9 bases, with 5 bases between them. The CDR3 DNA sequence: TGTGCCAGCAGCTTAGCGGGACAAGCTTTCTTT. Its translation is CASSLAGQAFF. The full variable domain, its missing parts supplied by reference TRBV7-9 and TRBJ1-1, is DTGVSQNPRHKITKRGQNVTFRCDPISEHNRLYWYRQTLGQGPEFLTYFQNEAQLEKSRLLSDRFSAERPKGSFSTLEIQRTEQGDSAMYLCASSLAGQAFFGQGTRLTVV.

The CDR3 sequence: CASSRKGQLSYEQYF. As DNA, the CDR3 is TGCGCCAGCAGCCGTAAGGGACAGTTGTCCTACGAGCAGTACTTC. J is TRBJ2-7 and V is TRBV5-1; 7 bases match TRBD1. The trim removed 4 bases at V and 1 base at J, leaving 8 bases unmatched. CDR3 length equals 15 residues. Germline V lookup: CDR1 SGHRS, CDR2 YFSETQ.

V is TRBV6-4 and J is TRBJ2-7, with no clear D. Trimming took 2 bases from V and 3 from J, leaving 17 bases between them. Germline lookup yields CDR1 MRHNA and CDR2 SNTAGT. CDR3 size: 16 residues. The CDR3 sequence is CASSDREAYDHYEQYF. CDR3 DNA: TGTGCCAGCAGTGACCGTGAGGCCTACGACCACTACGAGCAGTACTTC.

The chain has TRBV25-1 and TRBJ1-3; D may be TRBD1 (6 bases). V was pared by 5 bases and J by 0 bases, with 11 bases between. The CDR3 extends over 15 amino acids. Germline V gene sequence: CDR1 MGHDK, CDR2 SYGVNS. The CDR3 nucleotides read TGTGCCAGCAGTCCAGGGGTCCTCTCTGGAAACACCATATATTTT. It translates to CASSPGVLSGNTIYF.